This paragraph covers one T cell receptor (beta chain) sequence. The data stem from a study of technical replicates of blood from several donors. Trimming removed 0 bases from V and 3 bases from J; junction bases left unmatched: 0. Germline V gene sequence: CDR1 SGHTA, CDR2 FQGNSA. The length of the CDR3 is 15 residues. Profiling relied on immunoSEQ multiplex PCR, and the TCRdb table lists in-frame clones only, not all of them. This table has 70,000 to 95,000 clones, roughly 94% appearing once. This TCR derives from a human donor in good health. The specimen sequenced was T cells isolated from PBMCs. The chain carries TRBV7-2 and TRBJ2-2; 8 bases align to TRBD2. CDR3 region: CASSLASGDTGELFF. CDR3 DNA: TGTGCCAGCAGCTTAGCTAGCGGGGACACCGGGGAGCTGTTTTTT.